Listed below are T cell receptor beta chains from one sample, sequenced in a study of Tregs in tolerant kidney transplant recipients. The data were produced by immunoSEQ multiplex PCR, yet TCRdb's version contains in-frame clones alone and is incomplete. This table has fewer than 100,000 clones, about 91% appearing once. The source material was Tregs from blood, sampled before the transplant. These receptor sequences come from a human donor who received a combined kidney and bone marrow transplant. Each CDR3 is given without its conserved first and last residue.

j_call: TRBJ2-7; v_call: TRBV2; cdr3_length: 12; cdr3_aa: ASNSAGWTYEQY
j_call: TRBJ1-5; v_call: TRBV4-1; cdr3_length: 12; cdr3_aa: ASSQVGGSQPQH
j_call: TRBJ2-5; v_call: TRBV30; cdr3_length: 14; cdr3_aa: AWRTSGRLWGETQY
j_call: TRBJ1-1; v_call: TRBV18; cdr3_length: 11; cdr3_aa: ASSSLSNTEAF
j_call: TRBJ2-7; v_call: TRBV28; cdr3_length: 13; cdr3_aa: ASSEGADLSYEQY
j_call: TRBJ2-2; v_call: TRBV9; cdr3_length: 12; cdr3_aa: ASSSGQRAGELF
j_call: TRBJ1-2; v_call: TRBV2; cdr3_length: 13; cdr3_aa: ASSMTGEVGYGYT
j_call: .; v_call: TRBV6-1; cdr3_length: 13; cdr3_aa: ASKRLAGEHYEQY
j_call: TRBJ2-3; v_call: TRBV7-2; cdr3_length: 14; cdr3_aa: ASSLGAGGSTDTQY
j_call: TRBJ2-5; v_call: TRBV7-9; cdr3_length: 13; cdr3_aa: ASSNRTGGSETQY
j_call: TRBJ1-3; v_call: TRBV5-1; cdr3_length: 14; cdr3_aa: ASSLDPPLSGNTIY
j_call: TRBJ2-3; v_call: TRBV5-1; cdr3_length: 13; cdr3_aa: ASSPGQVGTDTQY
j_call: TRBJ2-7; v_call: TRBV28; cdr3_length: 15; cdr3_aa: ASSSFPGTSGSYEQY
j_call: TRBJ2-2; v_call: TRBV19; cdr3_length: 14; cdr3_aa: ASSIDPTSYRGELF
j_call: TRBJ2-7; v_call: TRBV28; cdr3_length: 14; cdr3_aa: ASSLPTNKDRGEQY
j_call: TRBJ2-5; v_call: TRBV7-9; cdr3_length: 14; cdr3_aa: ASNERIGQGAETQY
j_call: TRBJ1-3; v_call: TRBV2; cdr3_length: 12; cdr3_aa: ASSLQGFGNTIY
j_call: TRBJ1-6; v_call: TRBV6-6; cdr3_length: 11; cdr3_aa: ASTQGNNSPLH
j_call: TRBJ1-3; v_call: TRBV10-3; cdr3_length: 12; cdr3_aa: ATSRASSGNTIY
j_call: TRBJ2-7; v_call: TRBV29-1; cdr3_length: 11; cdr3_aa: SAEPVSSYEQY
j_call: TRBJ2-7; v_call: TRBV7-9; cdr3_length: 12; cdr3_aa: ASSLGQRSYEQY
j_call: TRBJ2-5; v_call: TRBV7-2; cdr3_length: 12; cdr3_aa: ASSLSRAQETQY